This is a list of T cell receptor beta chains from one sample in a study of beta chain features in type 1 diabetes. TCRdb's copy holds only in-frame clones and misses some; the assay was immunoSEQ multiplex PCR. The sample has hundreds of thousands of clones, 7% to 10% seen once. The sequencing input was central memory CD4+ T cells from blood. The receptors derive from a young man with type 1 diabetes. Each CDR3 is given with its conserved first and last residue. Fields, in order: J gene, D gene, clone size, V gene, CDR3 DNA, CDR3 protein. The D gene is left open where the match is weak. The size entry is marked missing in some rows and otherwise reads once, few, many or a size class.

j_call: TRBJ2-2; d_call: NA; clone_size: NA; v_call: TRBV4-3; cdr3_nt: TGCGCCAGCAGCCAATCCCCCTGGACCGAGACCTTGAACACCGGGGAGCTGTTTTTT; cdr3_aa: CASSQSPWTETLNTGELFF
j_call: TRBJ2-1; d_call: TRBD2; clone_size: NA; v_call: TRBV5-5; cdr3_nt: TGTGCCAGCAGCCTCCTAGCGGGGGGTGATAATGAGCAGTTCTTC; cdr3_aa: CASSLLAGGDNEQFF
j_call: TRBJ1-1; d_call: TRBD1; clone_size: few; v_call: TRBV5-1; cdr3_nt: TGCGCCAGCAGCTTGGGGGACAGTCAAAATGAAGCTTTCTTT; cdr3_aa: CASSLGDSQNEAFF
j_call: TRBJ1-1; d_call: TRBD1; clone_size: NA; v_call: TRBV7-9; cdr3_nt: TGTGCCAGCAGCTTAGCCGTCCCGGGACAGGTACGAGCTTTCTTT; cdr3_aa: CASSLAVPGQVRAFF
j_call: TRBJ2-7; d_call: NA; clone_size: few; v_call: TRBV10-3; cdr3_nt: TGTGCCATCGATGGCGGGGACAACGAGCAGTACTTC; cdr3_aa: CAIDGGDNEQYF
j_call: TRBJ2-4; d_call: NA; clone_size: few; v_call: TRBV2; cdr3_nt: TGTGCCAGCAGTGAATTGATAGCCAAAAACATTCAGTACTTC; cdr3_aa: CASSELIAKNIQYF
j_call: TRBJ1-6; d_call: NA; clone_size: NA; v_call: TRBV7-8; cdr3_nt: TGTGCCAGCAGCCTTCAGGGGAAGGTTGGATCACCCCTCCACTTT; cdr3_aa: CASSLQGKVGSPLHF
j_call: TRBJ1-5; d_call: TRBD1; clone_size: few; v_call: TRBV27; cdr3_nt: TGTGCCAGCAGTTTCCTCCCGGGACAGGGTTCAATTCAGCCCCAGCATTTT; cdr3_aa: CASSFLPGQGSIQPQHF
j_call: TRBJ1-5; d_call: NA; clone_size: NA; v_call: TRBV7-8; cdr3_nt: TGTGCCAGCAGCTTAGAAGAGAGCAATCAGCCCCAGCATTTT; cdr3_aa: CASSLEESNQPQHF
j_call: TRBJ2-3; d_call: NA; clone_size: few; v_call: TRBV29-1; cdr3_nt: TGCAGCGCCGACGGCGCGGCGGGGAGTGACGATACGCAGTATTTT; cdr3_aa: CSADGAAGSDDTQYF
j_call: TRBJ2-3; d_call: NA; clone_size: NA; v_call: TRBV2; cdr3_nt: TGTGCCAGCACCACCGGAGGGACTAGCACAGATACGCAGTATTTT; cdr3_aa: CASTTGGTSTDTQYF
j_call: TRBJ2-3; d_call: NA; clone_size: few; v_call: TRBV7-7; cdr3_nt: TGTGCTAGCAGCTTAGCGGAAGCAGATACGCAGTATTTT; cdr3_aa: CASSLAEADTQYF
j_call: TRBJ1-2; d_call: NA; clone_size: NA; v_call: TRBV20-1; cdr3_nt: TGCAGTGCTATCCGGGATGGCTACACCTTC; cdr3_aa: CSAIRDGYTF
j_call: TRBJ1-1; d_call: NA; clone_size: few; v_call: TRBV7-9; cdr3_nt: TGTGCCAGCAGCCAAACACAGGTTGAAGCTTTCTTT; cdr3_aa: CASSQTQVEAFF
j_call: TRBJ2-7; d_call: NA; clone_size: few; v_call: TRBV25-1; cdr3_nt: TGTGCCAGCAGTGATGCTCCGAGCTCCTACGAGCAGTACTTC; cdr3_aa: CASSDAPSSYEQYF
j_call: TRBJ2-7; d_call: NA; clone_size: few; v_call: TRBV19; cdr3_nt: TGTGCCAGTAGTATAGCGGTAGGTAGCGGCTACGAGCAGTACTTC; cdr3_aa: CASSIAVGSGYEQYF
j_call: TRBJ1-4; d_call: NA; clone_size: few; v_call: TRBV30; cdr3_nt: TGTGCCTGGAGTGCAAGAGGTGAAAAACTGTTTTTT; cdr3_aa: CAWSARGEKLFF
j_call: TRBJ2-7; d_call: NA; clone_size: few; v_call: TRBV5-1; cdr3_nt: TGCGCCAGCAGCCAGAAGGACCTCGAGCAGTACTTC; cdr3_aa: CASSQKDLEQYF
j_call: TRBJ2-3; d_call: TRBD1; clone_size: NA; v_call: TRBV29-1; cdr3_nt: TGCAGCGTTGAAGGCGAGACAGGGTACCCAGATACGCAGTATTTT; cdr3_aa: CSVEGETGYPDTQYF
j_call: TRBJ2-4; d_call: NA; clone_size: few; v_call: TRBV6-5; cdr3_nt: TGTGCCAGCAGCCCCGTGGGACTAGCCAAAAACATTCAGTACTTC; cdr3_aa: CASSPVGLAKNIQYF
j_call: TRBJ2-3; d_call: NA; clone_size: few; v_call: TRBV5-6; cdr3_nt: TGTGCCAGCAGCGCAGAGAAACATACAGATACGCAGTATTTT; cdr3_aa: CASSAEKHTDTQYF
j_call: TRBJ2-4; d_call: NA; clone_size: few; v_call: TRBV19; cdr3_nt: TGTGCCAGTAGTACGAGCTTCTCCAAAAACATTCAGTACTTC; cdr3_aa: CASSTSFSKNIQYF
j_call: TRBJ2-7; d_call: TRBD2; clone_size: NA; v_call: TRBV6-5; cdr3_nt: TGTGCCAGCAGTTATCGCGGGGGGACCTCCTACGAGCAGTACTTC; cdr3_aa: CASSYRGGTSYEQYF
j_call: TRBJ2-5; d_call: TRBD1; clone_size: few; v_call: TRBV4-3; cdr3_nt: TGCGCCAGCAGCCAAGGCGGGACAGGAGAGAAAGAGACCCAGTACTTC; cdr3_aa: CASSQGGTGEKETQYF
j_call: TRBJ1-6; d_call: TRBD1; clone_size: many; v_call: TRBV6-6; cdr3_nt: TGTGCCAGCACCCAAAGGGGACAGGGAGGTTCACCCCTCCACTTT; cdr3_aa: CASTQRGQGGSPLHF
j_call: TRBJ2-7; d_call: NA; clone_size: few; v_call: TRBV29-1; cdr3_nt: TGCAGCGTTGGACGGAACTCCTACGAGCAGTACTTC; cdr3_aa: CSVGRNSYEQYF
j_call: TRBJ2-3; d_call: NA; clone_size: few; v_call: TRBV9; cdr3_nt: TGTGCCAGCAGCGTAAGGGCAGAGGCTACAGATACGCAGTATTTT; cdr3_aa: CASSVRAEATDTQYF
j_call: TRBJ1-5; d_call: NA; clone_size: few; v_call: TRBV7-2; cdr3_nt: TGTGCCAGCAGCTTAGGGGATTATCAGCCCCAGCATTTT; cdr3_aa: CASSLGDYQPQHF
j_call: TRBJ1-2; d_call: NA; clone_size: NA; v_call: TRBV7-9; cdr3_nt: TGTGCCAGCAGCTTAGATGGGGGTAACTATGGCTACACCTTC; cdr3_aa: CASSLDGGNYGYTF
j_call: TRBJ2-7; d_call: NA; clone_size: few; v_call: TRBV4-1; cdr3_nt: TGCGCCAGCAGCCAAGATGTGGGAATGGGATCCTACGAGCAGTACTTC; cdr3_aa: CASSQDVGMGSYEQYF
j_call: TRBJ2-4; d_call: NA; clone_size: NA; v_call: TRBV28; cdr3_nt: TGTGCCAGCAGTTTTTCAGGGACCAAAAACATTCAGTACTTC; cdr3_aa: CASSFSGTKNIQYF
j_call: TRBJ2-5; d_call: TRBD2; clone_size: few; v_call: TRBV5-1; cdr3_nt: TGCGCCAGCAGCTTGGGCCCGGGGGGGCCTGATGGAGAGACCCAGTACTTC; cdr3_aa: CASSLGPGGPDGETQYF
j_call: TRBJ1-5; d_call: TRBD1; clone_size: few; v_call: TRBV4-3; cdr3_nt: TGCGCCAGCAGCCAAGGGCCAGGGGGCGATCAGCCCCAGCATTTT; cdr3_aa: CASSQGPGGDQPQHF
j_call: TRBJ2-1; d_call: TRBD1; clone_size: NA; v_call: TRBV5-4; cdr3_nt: TGTGCCAGCAGCTGGACAGGGGATCGTTGGTTCTTC; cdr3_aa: CASSWTGDRWFF
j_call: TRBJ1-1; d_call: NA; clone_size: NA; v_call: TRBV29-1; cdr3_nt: TGCAGCGTTGTCGAGAGGGAAGGATTACAAGCTTTCTTT; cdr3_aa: CSVVEREGLQAFF
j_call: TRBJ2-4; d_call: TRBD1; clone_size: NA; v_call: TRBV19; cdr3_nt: TGTGCCAGTAGCCCGGGACAGGGGGGAAACATTCAGTACTTC; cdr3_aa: CASSPGQGGNIQYF
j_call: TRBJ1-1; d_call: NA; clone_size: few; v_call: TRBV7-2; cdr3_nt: TGTGCCAGCAGCTTAGAAGTCGGGACCGCTTTCTTT; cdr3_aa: CASSLEVGTAFF
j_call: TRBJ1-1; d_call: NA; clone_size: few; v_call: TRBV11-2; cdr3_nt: TGTGCCAGCAGCTTAGGTTACACGCCAGGGGCTGAAGCTTTCTTT; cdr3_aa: CASSLGYTPGAEAFF
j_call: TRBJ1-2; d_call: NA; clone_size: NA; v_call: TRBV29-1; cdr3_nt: TGCAGCGTAGAAGCCTTCCTCGGTAGTGGCTACACCTTC; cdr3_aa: CSVEAFLGSGYTF
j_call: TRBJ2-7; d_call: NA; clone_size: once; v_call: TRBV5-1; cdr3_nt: TGCGCCAGCAGCTTGGTGGCTAGTTCGCCGAACTACGAGCAGTACTTC; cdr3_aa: CASSLVASSPNYEQYF
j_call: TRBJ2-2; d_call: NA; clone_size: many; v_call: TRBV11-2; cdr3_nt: TGTGCCAGCAGCCCCAGACCCGCCGGGGAGCTGTTTTTT; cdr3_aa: CASSPRPAGELFF
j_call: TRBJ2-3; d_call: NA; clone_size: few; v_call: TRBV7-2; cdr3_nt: TGTGCCAGCAGCTTAGGCCGGGGCCGAGACACAGATACGCAGTATTTT; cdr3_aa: CASSLGRGRDTDTQYF
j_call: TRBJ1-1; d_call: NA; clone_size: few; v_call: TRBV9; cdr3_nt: TGTGCCAGCAACCCGACTGGATTGGGGAACACTGAAGCTTTCTTT; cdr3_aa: CASNPTGLGNTEAFF
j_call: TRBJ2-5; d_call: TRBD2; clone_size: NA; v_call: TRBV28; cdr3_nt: TGTGCCAGCAGTCGAAGCGGGGGGCCCCAAGAGACCCAGTACTTC; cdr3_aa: CASSRSGGPQETQYF
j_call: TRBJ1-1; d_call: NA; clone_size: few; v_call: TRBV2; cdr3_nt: TGTGCCAGCATTGTCGAGGGACTAAACACTGAAGCTTTCTTT; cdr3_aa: CASIVEGLNTEAFF
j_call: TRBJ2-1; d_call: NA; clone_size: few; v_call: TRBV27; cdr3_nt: TGTGCCAGCAGTTCCCGGCAAGGGTCCTACAATGAGCAGTTCTTC; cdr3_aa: CASSSRQGSYNEQFF
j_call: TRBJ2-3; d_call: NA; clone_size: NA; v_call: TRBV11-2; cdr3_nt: TGTGCCAGCAGTCAGGGGAACACAGATACGCAGTATTTT; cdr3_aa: CASSQGNTDTQYF
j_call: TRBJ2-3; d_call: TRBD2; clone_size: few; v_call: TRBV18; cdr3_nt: TGTGCCAGCTCAAGCGGGACTAACACAGATACGCAGTATTTT; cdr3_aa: CASSSGTNTDTQYF
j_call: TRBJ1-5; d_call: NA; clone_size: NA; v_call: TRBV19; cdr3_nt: TGTGCCAGTAGTATCAGACAGTATCAGCCCCAGCATTTT; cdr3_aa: CASSIRQYQPQHF
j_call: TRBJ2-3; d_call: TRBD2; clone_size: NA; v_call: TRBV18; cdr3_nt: TGTGCCAGCTCAACGGGACTAGCGGGGGCAGATACGCAGTATTTT; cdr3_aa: CASSTGLAGADTQYF
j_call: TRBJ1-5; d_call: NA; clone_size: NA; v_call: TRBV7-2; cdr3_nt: TGTGCCAGCAGCTTAGGGTCTCCGCGGATTATTAATAGCAATCAGCCCCAGCATTTT; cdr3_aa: CASSLGSPRIINSNQPQHF
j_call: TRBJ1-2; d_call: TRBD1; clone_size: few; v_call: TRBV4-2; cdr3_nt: TGTGCCAGCAGCCCCGGGACAGGGGATAACTATGGCTACACCTTC; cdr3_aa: CASSPGTGDNYGYTF
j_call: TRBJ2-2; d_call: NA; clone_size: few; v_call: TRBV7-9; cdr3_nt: TGTGCCAGCAGCGGTGGGGTCCCCCTGAACACCGGGGAGCTGTTTTTT; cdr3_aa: CASSGGVPLNTGELFF
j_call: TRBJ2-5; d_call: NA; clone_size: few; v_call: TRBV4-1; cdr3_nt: TGCGCCAGCAGCCAAGGGTGGGGGAGACAAGAGACCCAGTACTTC; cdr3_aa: CASSQGWGRQETQYF
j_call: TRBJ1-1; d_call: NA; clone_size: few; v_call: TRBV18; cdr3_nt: TGTGCCAGCTCACCACTATTCGAACAGGTTAACACTGAAGCTTTCTTT; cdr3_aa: CASSPLFEQVNTEAFF
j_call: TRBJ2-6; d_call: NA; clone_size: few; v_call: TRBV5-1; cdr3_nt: TGCGCCAGCAGCCAAGGGATCCCCTCTGGGGCCAACGTCCTGACTTTC; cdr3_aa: CASSQGIPSGANVLTF
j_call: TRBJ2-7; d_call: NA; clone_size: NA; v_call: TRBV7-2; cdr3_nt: TGTGCCAGCAGCCCCCGTGGGGATTCCTACGAGCAGTACTTC; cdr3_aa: CASSPRGDSYEQYF
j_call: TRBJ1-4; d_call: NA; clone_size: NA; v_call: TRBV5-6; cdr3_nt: TGTGCCAGCAGCTTGTTTCGGGATAGTGGAGAAAAACTGTTTTTT; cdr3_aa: CASSLFRDSGEKLFF
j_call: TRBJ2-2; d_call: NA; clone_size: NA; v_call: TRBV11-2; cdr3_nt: TGTGCCAGCAGCTCCCCGGTGTACACCGGGGAGCTGTTTTTT; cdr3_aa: CASSSPVYTGELFF
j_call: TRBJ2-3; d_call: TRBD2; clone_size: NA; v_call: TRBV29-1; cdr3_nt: TGCAGCGTCCAACCGCTAGCGGGGGGCACAGATACGCAGTATTTT; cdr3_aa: CSVQPLAGGTDTQYF